The clone carrying this T cell receptor (beta chain) was seen a few times. Using its own MiXCR run on the RT-PCR reads, TCRdb lists one record per CDR3 protein. Of hundreds of thousands of distinct CDR3 sequences listed, 12% to 15% were seen once; the top ten hold roughly 3.9%. This CDR3 comprises 12 residues. Between the trimmed V and J ends, which lost 6 bases and 4 bases, there was a span of 10 bases. The sample taken for sequencing was memory CD4+ T cells from blood. The rearrangement links TRBV12-3 or TRBV12-4 to TRBJ2-7; D is uncertain. The TCR comes from a female donor in good health, serving as a healthy control. In DNA, the CDR3 is TGTGCCAGCAGAGAGGACGGTTACGAGCAGTACTTC. This translates into CASREDGYEQYF.